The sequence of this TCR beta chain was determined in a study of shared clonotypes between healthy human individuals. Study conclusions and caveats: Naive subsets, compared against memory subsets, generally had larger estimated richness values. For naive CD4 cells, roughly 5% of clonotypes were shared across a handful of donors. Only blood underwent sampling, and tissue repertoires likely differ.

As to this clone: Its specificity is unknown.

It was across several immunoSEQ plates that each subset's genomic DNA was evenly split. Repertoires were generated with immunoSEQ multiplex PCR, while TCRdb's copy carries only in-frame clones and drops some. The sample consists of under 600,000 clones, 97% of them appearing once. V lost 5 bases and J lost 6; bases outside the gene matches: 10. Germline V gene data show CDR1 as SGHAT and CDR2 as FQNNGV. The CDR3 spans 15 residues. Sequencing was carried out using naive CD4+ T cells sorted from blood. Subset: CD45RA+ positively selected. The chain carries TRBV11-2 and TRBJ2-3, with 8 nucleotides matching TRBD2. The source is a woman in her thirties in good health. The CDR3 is CASSLSGGGADTQYF. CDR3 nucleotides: TGTGCCAGCAGCCTCTCCGGGGGGGGCGCGGATACGCAGTATTTT.